This record covers a single TCR beta chain. Its antigen remains unknown. The data derive from a study of Ad26.COV2.S vaccination and SARS-CoV-2 variants. V shed 4 bases and J shed 3 bases, with 16 bases lying between them. CDR3 length equals 15 residues. Germline V gene lookup returns CDR1 MNHEY and CDR2 SMNVEV (reference sequence). Study-wide findings and caveats: Analyses that measured TCR breadth and depth may have underestimated total T cell responses. Spike-specific responses of CD8+ and CD4+ T cells were reported to display substantial breadth after vaccination. Spike-specific TCR breadth was greater after Ad26.COV2.S than placebo.

Profiling relied on immunoSEQ multiplex PCR, and the TCRdb table lists in-frame clones only, not all of them. The table has 180,000 or so clones, approximately 88% seen once. This receptor was taken from a human donor who had recovered from COVID-19. The chain employs TRBV27 and TRBJ2-7, with D possibly being TRBD1 (6 bases). The sample consisted of peripheral blood, taken after recovery from COVID-19. This CDR3 is CASSSLTEGDYEQYF. In DNA form, the CDR3 reads TGTGCCAGCAGTTCACTAACCGAGGGGGACTACGAGCAGTACTTC.